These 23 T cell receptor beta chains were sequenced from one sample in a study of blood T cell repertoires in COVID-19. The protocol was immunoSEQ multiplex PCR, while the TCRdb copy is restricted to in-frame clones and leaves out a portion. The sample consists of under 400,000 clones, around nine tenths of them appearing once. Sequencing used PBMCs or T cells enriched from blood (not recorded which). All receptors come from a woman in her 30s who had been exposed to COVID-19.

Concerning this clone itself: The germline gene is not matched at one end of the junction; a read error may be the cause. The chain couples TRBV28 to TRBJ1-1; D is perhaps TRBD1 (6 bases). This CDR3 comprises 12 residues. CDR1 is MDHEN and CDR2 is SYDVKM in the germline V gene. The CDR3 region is CASSPGGGQPHF. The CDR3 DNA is TGTGCCAGCAGTCCGGGAGGTGGACAGCCACACTTT.

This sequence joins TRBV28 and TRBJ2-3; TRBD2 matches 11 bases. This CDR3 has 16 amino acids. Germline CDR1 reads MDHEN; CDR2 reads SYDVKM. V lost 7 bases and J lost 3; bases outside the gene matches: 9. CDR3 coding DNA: TGTGCCAGCATCCCCCCGACTAGCGGGACGACAGATACGCAGTATTTT. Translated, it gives CASIPPTSGTTDTQYF.

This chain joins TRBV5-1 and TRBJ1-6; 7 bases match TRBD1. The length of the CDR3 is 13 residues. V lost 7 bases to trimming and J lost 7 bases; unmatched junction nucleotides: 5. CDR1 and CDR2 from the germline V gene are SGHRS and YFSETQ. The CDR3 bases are TGCGCCAGCTCCGACAGGGACAATTCACCCCTCCACTTT. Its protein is CASSDRDNSPLHF. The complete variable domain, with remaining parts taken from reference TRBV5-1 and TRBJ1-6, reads KAGVTQTPRYLIKTRGQQVTLSCSPISGHRSVSWYQQTPGQGLQFLFEYFSETQRNKGNFPGRFSGRQFSNSRSEMNVSTLELGDSALYLCASSDRDNSPLHFGNGTRLTVT.

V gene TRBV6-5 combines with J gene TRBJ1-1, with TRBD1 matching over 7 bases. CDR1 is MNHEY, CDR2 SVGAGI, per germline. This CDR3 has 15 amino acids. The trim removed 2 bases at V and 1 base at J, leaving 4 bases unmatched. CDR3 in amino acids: CASSYEGAPNTEAFF. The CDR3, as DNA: TGTGCCAGCAGTTACGAGGGGGCCCCGAACACTGAAGCTTTCTTT.

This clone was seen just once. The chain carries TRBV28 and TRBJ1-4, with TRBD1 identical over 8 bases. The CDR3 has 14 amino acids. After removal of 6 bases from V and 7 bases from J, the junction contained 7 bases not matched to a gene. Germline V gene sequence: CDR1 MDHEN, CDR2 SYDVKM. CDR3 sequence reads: CASSLDRVVEKLFF. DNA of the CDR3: TGTGCCAGCAGCCTGGACAGGGTAGTTGAAAAACTGTTTTTT.

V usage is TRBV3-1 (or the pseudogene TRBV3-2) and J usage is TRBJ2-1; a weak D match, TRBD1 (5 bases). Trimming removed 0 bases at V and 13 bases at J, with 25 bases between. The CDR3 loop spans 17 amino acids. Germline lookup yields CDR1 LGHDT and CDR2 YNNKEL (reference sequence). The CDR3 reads CASSQDISWLNEDIQFF. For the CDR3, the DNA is TGTGCCAGCAGCCAAGATATATCGTGGCTAAACGAGGACATTCAGTTCTTC.

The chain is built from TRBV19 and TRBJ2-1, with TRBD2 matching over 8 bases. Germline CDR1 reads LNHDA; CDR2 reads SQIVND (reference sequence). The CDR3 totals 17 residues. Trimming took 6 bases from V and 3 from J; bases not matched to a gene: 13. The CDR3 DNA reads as TGTGCCAGTAGCAACCCGAGGGGCGGGGGGATCTACAATGAGCAGTTCTTC. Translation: CASSNPRGGGIYNEQFF.

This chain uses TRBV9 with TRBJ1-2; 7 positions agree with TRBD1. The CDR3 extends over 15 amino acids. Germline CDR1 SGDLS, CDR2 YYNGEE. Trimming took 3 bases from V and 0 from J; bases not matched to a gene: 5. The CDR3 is CASSAGTAANYGYTF. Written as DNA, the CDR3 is TGTGCCAGCAGCGCCGGGACAGCCGCTAACTATGGCTACACCTTC.

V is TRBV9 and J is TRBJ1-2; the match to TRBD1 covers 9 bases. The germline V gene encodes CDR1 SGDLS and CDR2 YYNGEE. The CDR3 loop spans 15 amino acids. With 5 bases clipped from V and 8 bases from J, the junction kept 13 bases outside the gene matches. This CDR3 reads CASRPSGQGHHGYTF. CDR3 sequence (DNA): TGTGCCAGCAGACCATCGGGACAGGGCCATCACGGCTACACCTTC.

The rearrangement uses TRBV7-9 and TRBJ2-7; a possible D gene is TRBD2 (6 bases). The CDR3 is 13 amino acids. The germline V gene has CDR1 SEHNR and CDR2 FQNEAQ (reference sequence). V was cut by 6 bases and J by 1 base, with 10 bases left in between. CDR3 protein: CASRGGLSYEQYF. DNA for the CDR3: TGTGCCAGCAGGGGGGGTTTATCCTACGAGCAGTACTTC.

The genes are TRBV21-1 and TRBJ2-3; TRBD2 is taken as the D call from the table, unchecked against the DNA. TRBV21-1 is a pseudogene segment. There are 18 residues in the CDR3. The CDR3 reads CASSSLGASGRLTDTQYF. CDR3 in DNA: TGTGCCAGCAGCTCTCTGGGGGCTAGCGGGAGACTGACAGATACGCAGTATTTT.

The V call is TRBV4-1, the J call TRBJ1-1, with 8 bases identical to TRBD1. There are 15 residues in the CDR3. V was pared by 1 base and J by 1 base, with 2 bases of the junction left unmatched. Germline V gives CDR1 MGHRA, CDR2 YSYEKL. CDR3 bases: TGCGCCAGCAGCCAAGGTGGACAGGGGAACACTGAAGCTTTCTTT. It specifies CASSQGGQGNTEAFF.

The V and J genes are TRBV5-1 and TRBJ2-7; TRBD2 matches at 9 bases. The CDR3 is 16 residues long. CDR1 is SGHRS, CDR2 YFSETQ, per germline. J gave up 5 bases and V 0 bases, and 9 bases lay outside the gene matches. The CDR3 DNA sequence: TGCGCCAGCAGCTTGGTGGCGGGAGGGCCTTTCGACGAGCAGTACTTC. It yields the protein CASSLVAGGPFDEQYF.

The CDR3 sequence is CASSPPTARETNNEQFF. CDR3 coding DNA: TGTGCCAGCAGCCCCCCTACCGCGCGGGAGACCAACAATGAGCAGTTCTTC. V gene TRBV3-1 (or the pseudogene TRBV3-2) combines with J gene TRBJ2-1; 7 bases match TRBD2. With V trimmed by 4 bases and J by 5 bases, 14 bases remained unmatched. Germline V gives CDR1 LGHDT, CDR2 YNNKEL (reference sequence). The CDR3 length is 17 residues.

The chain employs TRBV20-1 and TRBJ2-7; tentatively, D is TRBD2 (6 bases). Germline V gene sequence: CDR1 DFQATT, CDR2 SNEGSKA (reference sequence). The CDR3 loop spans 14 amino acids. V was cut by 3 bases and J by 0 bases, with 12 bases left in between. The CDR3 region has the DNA TGCAGTGCTAGTTTAGCGGAACCCTCCTACGAGCAGTACTTC. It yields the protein CSASLAEPSYEQYF.

The CDR3 sequence is CASTEQGFYGYTF. The DNA of the CDR3 is TGTGCCAGTACCGAACAGGGCTTTTATGGCTACACCTTC. The chain joins TRBV19 to TRBJ1-2; tentatively, D is TRBD1 (6 bases). The CDR3 has 13 amino acids. V shed 7 bases and J shed 5 bases, with 14 bases lying between them. Germline V gives CDR1 LNHDA, CDR2 SQIVND (reference sequence).

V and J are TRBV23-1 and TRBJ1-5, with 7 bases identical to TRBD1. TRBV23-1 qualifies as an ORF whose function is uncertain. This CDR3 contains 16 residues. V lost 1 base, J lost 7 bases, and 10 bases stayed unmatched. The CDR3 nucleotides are TGCGCCAGCAGTCAATGTCCTGGGACAGCCGGGCAGCCCCAGCATTTT. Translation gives CASSQCPGTAGQPQHF.

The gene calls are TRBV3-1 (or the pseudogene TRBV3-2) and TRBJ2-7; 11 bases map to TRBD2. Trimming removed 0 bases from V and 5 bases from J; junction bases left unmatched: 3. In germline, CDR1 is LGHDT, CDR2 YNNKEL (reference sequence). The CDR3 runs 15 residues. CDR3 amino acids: CASSQDTLAGDEQYF. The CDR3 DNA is TGTGCCAGCAGCCAAGACACACTAGCGGGAGACGAGCAGTACTTC.

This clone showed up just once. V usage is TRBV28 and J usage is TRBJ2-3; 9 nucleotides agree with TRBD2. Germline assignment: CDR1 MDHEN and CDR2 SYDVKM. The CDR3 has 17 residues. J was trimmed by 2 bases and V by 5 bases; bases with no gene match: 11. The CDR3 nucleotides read TGTGCCAGCAGTCCCACAAAGCTAGCGGGACTCACAGATACGCAGTATTTT. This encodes CASSPTKLAGLTDTQYF.

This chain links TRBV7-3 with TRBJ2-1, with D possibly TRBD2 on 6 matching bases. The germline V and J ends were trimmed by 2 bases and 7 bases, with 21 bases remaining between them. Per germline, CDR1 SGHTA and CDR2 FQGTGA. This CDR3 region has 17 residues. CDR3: CASSLDGGGGALNEQFF. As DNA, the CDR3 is TGTGCCAGCAGCTTAGACGGTGGGGGAGGAGCGTTGAATGAGCAGTTCTTC.

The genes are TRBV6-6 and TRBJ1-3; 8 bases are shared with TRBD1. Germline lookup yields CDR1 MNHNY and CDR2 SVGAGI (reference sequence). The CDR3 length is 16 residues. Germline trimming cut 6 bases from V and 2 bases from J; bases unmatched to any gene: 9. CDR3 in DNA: TGTGCCAGCAGCCGATCGGACAGGGAAACTGGAAACACCATATATTTT. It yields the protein CASSRSDRETGNTIYF.

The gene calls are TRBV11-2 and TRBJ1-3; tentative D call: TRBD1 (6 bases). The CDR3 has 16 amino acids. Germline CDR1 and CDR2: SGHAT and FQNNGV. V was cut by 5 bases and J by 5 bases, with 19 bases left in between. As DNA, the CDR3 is TGTGCCAGCAGCATCCTCAGGGGAGGGTCGAGAAACACCATATATTTT. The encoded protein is CASSILRGGSRNTIYF.

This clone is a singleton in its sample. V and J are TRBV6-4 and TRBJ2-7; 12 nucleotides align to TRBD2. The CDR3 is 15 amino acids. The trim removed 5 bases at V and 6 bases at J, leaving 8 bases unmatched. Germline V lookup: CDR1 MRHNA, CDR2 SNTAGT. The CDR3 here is CASSPLAGGPSEQYF. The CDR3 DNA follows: TGTGCCAGCAGTCCCCTAGCGGGAGGGCCTAGCGAGCAGTACTTC.